This T cell receptor beta chain was found in a study of Graves' ophthalmopathy and Graves' hyperthyroidism. Investigators amplified TCR beta CDR3 regions from RNA transcripts. First-round RT-PCR used HTBI primers; second-round multiplex PCR followed. Via MiXCR, TCRdb re-called the multiplex PCR reads, giving one row per CDR3 protein. The sample has some 240,000 distinct CDR3 sequences, around 45% seen once. V lost 11 bases and J lost 7, with 16 bases in between. The CDR3 is 13 residues long. CDR1 and CDR2 (germline): KGHDR, SFDVKD. The chain has TRBV24-1 and TRBJ2-2, with D perhaps TRBD2 (6 bases). This TCR was sampled from an adult man with Graves' ophthalmopathy. Sequencing input: peripheral blood. The CDR3 is CASASSASGELFF. The CDR3, as DNA: TGTGCCAGCGCGTCTAGCGCTAGCGGGGAGCTGTTTTTT.